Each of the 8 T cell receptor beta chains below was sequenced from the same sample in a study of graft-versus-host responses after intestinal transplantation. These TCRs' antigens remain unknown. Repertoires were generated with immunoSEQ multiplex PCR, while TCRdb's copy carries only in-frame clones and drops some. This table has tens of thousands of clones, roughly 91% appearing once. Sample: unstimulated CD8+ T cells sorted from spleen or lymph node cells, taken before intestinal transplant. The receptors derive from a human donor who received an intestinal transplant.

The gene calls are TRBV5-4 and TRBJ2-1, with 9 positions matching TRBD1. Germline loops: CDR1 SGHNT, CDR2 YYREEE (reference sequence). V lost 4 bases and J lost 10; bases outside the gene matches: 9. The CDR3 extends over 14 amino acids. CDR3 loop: CASSIGTGLEEQFF. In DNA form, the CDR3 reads TGTGCCAGCAGCATCGGGACAGGGTTAGAGGAGCAGTTCTTC.

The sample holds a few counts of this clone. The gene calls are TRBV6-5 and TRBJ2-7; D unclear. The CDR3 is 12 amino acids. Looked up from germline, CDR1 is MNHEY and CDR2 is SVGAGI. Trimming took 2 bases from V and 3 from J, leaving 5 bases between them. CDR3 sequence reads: CASSYNGYEQYF. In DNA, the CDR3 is TGTGCCAGCAGTTACAACGGCTACGAGCAGTACTTC.

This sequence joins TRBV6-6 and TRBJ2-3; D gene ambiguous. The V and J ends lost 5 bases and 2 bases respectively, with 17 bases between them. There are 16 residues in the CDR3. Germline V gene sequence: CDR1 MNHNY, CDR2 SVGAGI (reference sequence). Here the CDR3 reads CASSVARTASTDTQYF. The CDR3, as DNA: TGTGCCAGCAGTGTCGCTAGAACGGCGTCCACAGATACGCAGTATTTT.

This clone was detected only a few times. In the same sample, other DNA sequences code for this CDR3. CDR3 protein: CASSLGSSYEQYF. The CDR3 DNA sequence: TGTGCCAGCAGCTTAGGTAGCTCCTACGAGCAGTACTTC. The chain combines TRBV13 with TRBJ2-7; D call uncertain. CDR1 and CDR2 from the germline V gene are PRHDT and FYEKMQ (reference sequence). V was clipped by 0 bases and J by 0 bases, with 3 bases between them. This CDR3 comprises 13 residues.

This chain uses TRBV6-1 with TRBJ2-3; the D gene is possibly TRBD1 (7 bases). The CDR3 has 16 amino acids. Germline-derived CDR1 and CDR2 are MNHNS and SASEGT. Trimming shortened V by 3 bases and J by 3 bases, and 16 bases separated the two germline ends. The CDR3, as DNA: TGTGCCAGCAGTGAGGCGGGACAGATTATGACAGATACGCAGTATTTT. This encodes CASSEAGQIMTDTQYF.

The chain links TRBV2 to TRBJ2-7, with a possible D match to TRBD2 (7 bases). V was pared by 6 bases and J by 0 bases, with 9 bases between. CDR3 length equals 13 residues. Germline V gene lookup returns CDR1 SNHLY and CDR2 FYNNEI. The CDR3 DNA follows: TGTGCCAGCAGCGGGGGGCTCTCCTACGAGCAGTACTTC. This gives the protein CASSGGLSYEQYF.

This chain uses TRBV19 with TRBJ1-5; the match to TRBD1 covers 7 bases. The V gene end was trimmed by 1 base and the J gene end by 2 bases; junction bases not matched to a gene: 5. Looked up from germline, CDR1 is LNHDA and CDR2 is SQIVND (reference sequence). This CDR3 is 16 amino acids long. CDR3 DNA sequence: TGTGCCAGTAGTATAGGGACAGGATTAGGCAATCAGCCCCAGCATTTT. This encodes CASSIGTGLGNQPQHF. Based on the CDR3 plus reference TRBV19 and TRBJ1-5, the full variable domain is DGGITQSPKYLFRKEGQNVTLSCEQNLNHDAMYWYRQDPGQGLRLIYYSQIVNDFQKGDIAEGYSVSREKKESFPLTVTSAQKNPTAFYLCASSIGTGLGNQPQHFGDGTRLSIL.

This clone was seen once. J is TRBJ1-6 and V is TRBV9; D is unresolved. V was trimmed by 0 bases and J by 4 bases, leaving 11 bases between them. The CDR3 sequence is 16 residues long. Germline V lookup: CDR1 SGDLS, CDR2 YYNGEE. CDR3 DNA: TGTGCCAGCAGCGTAGCAGAGACGGAGTATAATTCACCCCTCCACTTT. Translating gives CASSVAETEYNSPLHF.